These 30 T cell receptor beta chains came from one sample sequenced in a study of blood T cell repertoires in COVID-19. The data were produced by immunoSEQ multiplex PCR, yet TCRdb's version contains in-frame clones alone and is incomplete. Of some 200,000 clones in the sample, 65% to 85% were seen once. The specimen sequenced was peripheral blood. The receptors were gathered from a woman in her 30s who had recovered from COVID-19.

This chain links TRBV3-1 (or the pseudogene TRBV3-2) with TRBJ1-1; D unresolved. The length of the CDR3 is 12 residues. CDR1 LGHDT and CDR2 YNNKEL come from the germline V gene (reference sequence). Trimming left V 4 bases short and J 8 bases short, with 11 bases between. The CDR3 DNA is TGTGCCAGCAGCCCTCCGGCGGGGGAAGCTTTCTTT. Protein: CASSPPAGEAFF.

J is TRBJ2-7 and V is TRBV6-5; 9 nucleotides agree with TRBD1. This CDR3 has 14 amino acids. V shed 7 bases, J shed 3 bases, and the junction held 7 bases outside the gene matches. The V gene's germline CDR1 is MNHEY and CDR2 SVGAGI. The CDR3 spells CASTNWDRDYEQYF. CDR3 bases: TGTGCCAGCACTAACTGGGACAGGGACTACGAGCAGTACTTC.

The rearrangement links TRBV3-1 (or the pseudogene TRBV3-2) to TRBJ1-2, with a weak D call TRBD1 (6 bases). This CDR3 contains 14 residues. Trimming took 2 bases from V and 8 from J, leaving 15 bases between them. Per germline, CDR1 LGHDT and CDR2 YNNKEL (reference sequence). DNA for the CDR3: TGTGCCAGCAGCCAAAGTGGGGGGGCGCAAGGCTACACCTTC. This codes for CASSQSGGAQGYTF.

The CDR3 sequence: CASSSGEPGEAFF. In nucleotides, the CDR3 is TGTGCCAGCAGTTCAGGGGAGCCCGGTGAAGCTTTCTTT. The chain has TRBV6-4 and TRBJ1-1, with D perhaps matching TRBD1 (6 bases). The CDR3 loop spans 13 amino acids. The germline V gene has CDR1 MRHNA and CDR2 SNTAGT. V was pared by 5 bases and J by 7 bases, with 14 bases between.

As for this clone: The junction and the germline gene differ at one end; a read error may be behind it. The gene calls are TRBV7-7 and TRBJ2-2, with 8 bases matching TRBD1. CDR3 length equals 17 residues. The germline gives CDR1 SSHAT, CDR2 FNYEAQ (reference sequence). The CDR3 here is CASSSSSGTGYTGELFF. In DNA form, the CDR3 reads TGTGCTAGCAGCTCATCCTCCGGGACAGGCTACACCGGGGAGCTGTTTTTT.

The table lists this clone with a count of one. The chain recombines TRBV29-1 with TRBJ1-2; perhaps TRBD1 as D (5 bases). CDR1 is SQVTM and CDR2 is ANQGSEA in the germline V gene. The CDR3 totals 16 residues. The V gene lost 6 bases and the J gene lost 0 bases, with 20 bases spanning the gap. The CDR3 sequence is CSVPPKSGASNYGYTF. The CDR3 bases are TGCAGCGTCCCCCCCAAAAGTGGGGCCTCTAACTATGGCTACACCTTC.

This chain joins TRBV6-5 and TRBJ1-1; D uncertain. From germline, CDR1 is MNHEY and CDR2 SVGAGI. Trimming cost V 6 bases and J 2 bases, with 10 bases left between them. The CDR3 totals 13 residues. The CDR3: CASRTPENTEAFF. The CDR3 DNA reads TGTGCCAGCAGAACACCTGAAAACACTGAAGCTTTCTTT.

Only one count was recorded for this clone. The chain employs TRBV7-9 and TRBJ1-1; D is undetermined. Trimming pared 6 bases from V and 3 bases from J, leaving 20 bases between. The CDR3 consists of 16 residues. Germline-derived CDR1 and CDR2 are SEHNR and FQNEAQ (reference sequence). CDR3 protein: CASSSEIGDGDTEAFF. The DNA of the CDR3 is TGTGCCAGCAGTTCAGAGATCGGGGATGGGGACACTGAAGCTTTCTTT.

The V gene is TRBV28, the J gene TRBJ1-1, with D maybe TRBD1 (5 bases). Trimming removed 7 bases at V and 0 bases at J, with 9 bases between. The CDR3 is 13 amino acids. The germline V gene encodes CDR1 MDHEN and CDR2 SYDVKM. CDR3 in amino acids: CASNGHLNTEAFF. The DNA for the CDR3 is TGTGCCAGCAACGGACATTTGAACACTGAAGCTTTCTTT.

The J gene is TRBJ2-3, the V gene TRBV30, with TRBD2 matching over 7 bases. From germline, CDR1 is GTSNPN and CDR2 SVGIG (reference sequence). The length of the CDR3 is 17 residues. With 2 bases clipped from V and 2 bases from J, the junction kept 13 bases outside the gene matches. As DNA, the CDR3 is TGTGCCTGGAGTTTAGTAGCGGGCCGGGGATACACAGATACGCAGTATTTT. This encodes CAWSLVAGRGYTDTQYF.

The rearrangement joins TRBV5-5 to TRBJ2-1; 9 nucleotides match TRBD2. Germline CDR1 reads SGHKS; CDR2 reads YYEKEE (reference sequence). V lost 2 bases, J lost 3 bases, and 3 bases stayed unmatched. The CDR3 loop spans 15 amino acids. CDR3 coding DNA: TGTGCCAGCAGCTTCGAGACTAGCGGCTACAATGAGCAGTTCTTC. It translates to CASSFETSGYNEQFF. Using reference TRBV5-5 and TRBJ2-1 for the parts outside the CDR3, the full variable domain is DAGVTQSPTHLIKTRGQQVTLRCSPISGHKSVSWYQQVLGQGPQFIFQYYEKEERGRGNFPDRFSARQFPNYSSELNVNALLLGDSALYLCASSFETSGYNEQFFGPGTRLTVL.

V usage is TRBV19 and J usage is TRBJ2-1; 16 bases match TRBD2. Germline values: CDR1 LNHDA, CDR2 SQIVND (reference sequence). There are 17 residues in the CDR3. V dropped 6 bases and J dropped 4; count of bases not matched to a gene: 6. CDR3 sequence reads: CASREGLAGGRYNEQFF. The CDR3 DNA is TGTGCCAGTAGAGAGGGACTAGCGGGAGGGCGTTACAATGAGCAGTTCTTC.

The chain combines TRBV19 with TRBJ2-1, with no clear D. Germline V gene lookup returns CDR1 LNHDA and CDR2 SQIVND (reference sequence). The CDR3 runs to 13 residues. V lost 4 bases, J lost 6 bases, and 10 bases lay in between. CDR3 region: CASSTLVANEQFF. CDR3 DNA sequence: TGTGCCAGTAGTACCCTAGTAGCCAATGAGCAGTTCTTC.

The chain has TRBV6-4 and TRBJ1-5; 8 bases line up with TRBD1. CDR3 length equals 16 residues. Germline CDR1 reads MRHNA; CDR2 reads SNTAGT. V lost 0 bases to trimming and J lost 8 bases; unmatched junction nucleotides: 9. This CDR3 reads CASSDSLGQERKPQHF. The DNA for the CDR3 is TGTGCCAGCAGTGACTCGTTGGGACAGGAGAGAAAGCCCCAGCATTTT.

V usage is TRBV18 and J usage is TRBJ1-4, with TRBD1 as a possible D gene (5 bases). The V gene's germline CDR1 is KGHSH and CDR2 LQKENI. Deletions cut 6 bases from V and 5 bases from J, with 13 bases between. CDR3 size: 14 residues. CDR3 DNA: TGTGCCAGCTCTGACTGGGGCTGGAATGAAAAACTGTTTTTT. Encoded protein: CASSDWGWNEKLFF.

The V and J genes are TRBV18 and TRBJ2-1; 8 bases match TRBD1. There are 16 residues in the CDR3. V was clipped by 6 bases and J by 4 bases; unmatched bases: 11. Germline CDR1 KGHSH, CDR2 LQKENI. The CDR3 region has the DNA TGTGCCAGCTCTCAGAACCAGGACAGGGCGTACAATGAGCAGTTCTTC. The encoded protein is CASSQNQDRAYNEQFF.

This clone was observed a single time. The chain carries TRBV11-2 and TRBJ1-1; perhaps TRBD1 as D (6 bases). Germline CDR1 is SGHAT and CDR2 is FQNNGV. CDR3 length: 16 residues. V gave up 5 bases and J gave up 2 bases, with 18 bases separating them. CDR3 sequence (DNA): TGTGCCAGCAGCCCCCGGACAGATGGCCTCAACACTGAAGCTTTCTTT. Its translation: CASSPRTDGLNTEAFF.

The chain combines TRBV5-5 with TRBJ2-1, with D perhaps TRBD2 (6 bases). Trimming took off 1 base at V and 3 bases at J, with 14 bases between the two ends. The CDR3 spans 16 residues. Germline loops: CDR1 SGHKS, CDR2 YYEKEE (reference sequence). CDR3 DNA sequence: TGTGCCAGCAGCTTGCTTCAGGGACTCAACTACAATGAGCAGTTCTTC. It encodes CASSLLQGLNYNEQFF.

The chain is built from TRBV9 and TRBJ2-7, with TRBD2 as a possible D gene (7 bases). Trimming shortened V by 6 bases and J by 4 bases, and 11 bases separated the two germline ends. The CDR3 sequence is 12 residues long. CDR1 is SGDLS, CDR2 YYNGEE, per germline. CDR3: CASTGGSYEQYF. CDR3 in DNA: TGTGCCAGCACGGGGGGCTCATACGAGCAGTACTTC. The full variable domain, with the rest looked up from reference TRBV9 and TRBJ2-7, is DSGVTQTPKHLITATGQRVTLRCSPRSGDLSVYWYQQSLDQGLQFLIQYYNGEERAKGNILERFSAQQFPDLHSELNLSSLELGDSALYFCASTGGSYEQYFGPGTRLTVT.

The genes are TRBV13 and TRBJ2-2; TRBD2 aligns across 10 bases. Losses at the gene ends were 5 bases for V and 2 bases for J; bases not matched to a gene: 8. The length of the CDR3 is 17 residues. Germline CDR1 PRHDT, CDR2 FYEKMQ (reference sequence). CDR3 region: CASSPHSGRPNTGELFF. The CDR3 DNA is TGTGCCAGCAGCCCCCATAGCGGGAGGCCAAACACCGGGGAGCTGTTTTTT.

The chain has TRBV9 and TRBJ2-1, with 11 bases aligning to TRBD2. The V gene end was trimmed by 5 bases and the J gene end by 8 bases; junction bases not matched to a gene: 18. Per germline, CDR1 SGDLS and CDR2 YYNGEE. The CDR3 is made up of 18 amino acids. CDR3: CASREYTNLAGGGDEQFF. DNA of the CDR3: TGTGCCAGCAGGGAGTATACCAATCTAGCGGGAGGAGGGGATGAGCAGTTCTTC.

This sequence joins TRBV30 and TRBJ1-4, with 9 nucleotides matching TRBD1. The junction had 8 bases not matched to a gene; V was cut back by 5 bases and J by 4 bases. CDR3 length equals 15 residues. The germline V gene has CDR1 GTSNPN and CDR2 SVGIG (reference sequence). The CDR3 region is CAWDVVGQGNEKLFF. The DNA for the CDR3 is TGTGCCTGGGATGTCGTGGGACAGGGTAATGAAAAACTGTTTTTT.

The table lists this clone with a few counts. The chain recombines TRBV5-1 with TRBJ2-7, with 10 bases lining up with TRBD1. The CDR3 runs to 12 residues. In germline, CDR1 is SGHRS, CDR2 YFSETQ. V lost 3 bases to trimming and J lost 6 bases; unmatched junction nucleotides: 0. CDR3 nucleotide sequence: TGCGCCAGCAGCTGGGACAGGGGCGAGCAGTACTTC. This sequence encodes CASSWDRGEQYF.

The chain employs TRBV6-6 and TRBJ2-6; D is perhaps TRBD1 (7 bases). Germline CDR1 is MNHNY and CDR2 is SVGAGI (reference sequence). The CDR3 is 18 amino acids. Trimming cost V 5 bases and J 0 bases, with 17 bases left between them. This CDR3 reads CASSQVTGTLSGANVLTF. The CDR3 DNA follows: TGTGCCAGCAGTCAGGTGACAGGGACTCTCTCTGGGGCCAACGTCCTGACTTTC.

The chain uses TRBV5-4 and TRBJ2-7; TRBD1 aligns across 9 bases. CDR1 is SGHNT and CDR2 is YYREEE in the germline V gene (reference sequence). The CDR3 contains 15 residues. V was clipped by 0 bases and J by 5 bases; unmatched bases: 6. The CDR3 loop is CASSLGTGEIDEQYF. DNA for the CDR3: TGTGCCAGCAGCTTGGGGACAGGGGAAATAGACGAGCAGTACTTC. Filled out from reference TRBV5-4 and TRBJ2-7, the complete variable domain reads ETGVTQSPTHLIKTRGQQVTLRCSSQSGHNTVSWYQQALGQGPQFIFQYYREEENGRGNFPPRFSGLQFPNYSSELNVNALELDDSALYLCASSLGTGEIDEQYFGPGTRLTVT.

V gene TRBV27 combines with J gene TRBJ2-3, with 13 bases that match TRBD2. This CDR3 has 18 amino acids. V shed 0 bases and J 0 bases; nucleotides not matched to a gene: 3. Germline CDR1 reads MNHEY; CDR2 reads SMNVEV (reference sequence). For the CDR3, the DNA is TGTGCCAGCAGTTTATCGGAGGGACTAGCGGGGAGCACAGATACGCAGTATTTT. Residues: CASSLSEGLAGSTDTQYF.

This clone was seen at least ten times. The V call is TRBV7-9, the J call TRBJ2-1; 9 positions match TRBD2. The CDR3 sequence is 16 residues long. Germline V gives CDR1 SEHNR, CDR2 FQNEAQ (reference sequence). V shed 2 bases and J 2 bases; nucleotides not matched to a gene: 4. CDR3 residues: CASSLSLAGTYNEQFF. The CDR3 DNA sequence: TGTGCCAGCAGCTTATCACTAGCGGGTACCTACAATGAGCAGTTCTTC.

V is TRBV7-9 and J is TRBJ1-2; D is perhaps TRBD1 (6 bases). Germline V gene lookup returns CDR1 SEHNR and CDR2 FQNEAQ (reference sequence). This CDR3 has 15 amino acids. Trimming took off 0 bases at V and 4 bases at J, with 12 bases between the two ends. The CDR3 sequence is CASSLAPGHSYGYTF. The CDR3, as DNA: TGTGCCAGCAGCTTAGCCCCGGGACACTCCTATGGCTACACCTTC.

V is TRBV9 and J is TRBJ2-7; D might be TRBD2 (6 bases). Germline V gene data show CDR1 as SGDLS and CDR2 as YYNGEE. The CDR3 totals 15 residues. V dropped 3 bases and J dropped 4 bases, with 17 bases sitting between them. The CDR3 region has the DNA TGTGCCAGCAGCGGTGGAGCGGGTAAAATTTACGAGCAGTACTTC. It codes for CASSGGAGKIYEQYF.

The V and J genes are TRBV25-1 and TRBJ2-5, with TRBD2 as a possible D gene (6 bases). The CDR3 totals 15 residues. Trimming pared 4 bases from V and 2 bases from J, leaving 14 bases between. Looked up from germline, CDR1 is MGHDK and CDR2 is SYGVNS. In nucleotides, the CDR3 is TGTGCCAGCAGTGGATCTGGGGGGAGGCAAGAGACCCAGTACTTC. This codes for CASSGSGGRQETQYF.